One sample yielded the 19 T cell receptor beta chains listed below, sequenced in a study of metastatic and nonmetastatic thyroid tumors. All patients were untreated before thyroid surgery. TCRdb re-called the PCR reads with MiXCR. The sample yields roughly 25,000 clones, about 15% seen once. Sequencing was carried out using blood. These receptors were collected from a female donor with papillary thyroid cancer or a benign thyroid nodule (not recorded which). Some clones in this sample may be carry-over from other donors' samples.

This clone showed up many times. The CDR3 spells CASSSSRGTDTQYF. CDR3 in DNA: TGTGCCAGCAGTTCATCCAGGGGCACAGATACGCAGTATTTT. This chain joins TRBV27 and TRBJ2-3, with a weak D call TRBD1 (5 bases). The CDR3 has 14 residues. V lost 4 bases, J lost 1 base, and 9 bases lay in between. Per the germline V gene, CDR1 is MNHEY and CDR2 is SMNVEV (reference sequence).

The chain couples TRBV7-8 to TRBJ2-7; 9 nucleotides match TRBD2. The CDR3 has 15 amino acids. V shed 5 bases, J shed 3 bases, and the junction held 8 bases outside the gene matches. Germline V CDR1 and CDR2: SGHVS, FQNEAQ. As DNA, the CDR3 is TGTGCCAGCAGCGACGTAGCGGGAGACGTCTACGAGCAGTACTTC. Residues: CASSDVAGDVYEQYF.

The chain carries TRBV12-3 or TRBV12-4 and TRBJ2-2; the match to TRBD2 covers 8 bases. CDR3 length: 18 amino acids. With V trimmed by 7 bases and J by 6 bases, 19 bases remained unmatched. The CDR3 bases are TGTGCCAGCATCTCGTCTGGCGGGAGGCACGAGAGTTCCGGGGAGCTGTTTTTT. Protein: CASISSGGRHESSGELFF.

This sequence joins TRBV3-1 and TRBJ2-1; D is possibly TRBD1 (6 bases). CDR3 size: 17 residues. The germline CDR1 and CDR2 sequences are LGHDT and YNNKEL (reference sequence). With 0 bases removed from V and 0 bases from J, the gap between germline ends came to 12 bases. Written as DNA, the CDR3 is TGTGCCAGCAGCCAAGATTGGTGGGACACCTCCTACAATGAGCAGTTCTTC. This encodes CASSQDWWDTSYNEQFF.

Ten or more counts support this clone. The chain couples TRBV7-8 to TRBJ1-2, with D perhaps matching TRBD1 (6 bases). This CDR3 has 14 residues. V gave up 1 base and J gave up 10 bases, with 16 bases separating them. Germline CDR1 and CDR2: SGHVS and FQNEAQ. CDR3 nucleotide sequence: TGTGCCAGCAGCTTAGAGGCAGGGGCGGTCGACTACACCTTC. Translated, it gives CASSLEAGAVDYTF. Complete variable domain (other parts from reference TRBV7-8 and TRBJ1-2): GAGVSQSPRYKVAKRGQDVALRCDPISGHVSLFWYQQALGQGPEFLTYFQNEAQLDKSGLPSDRFFAERPEGSVSTLKIQRTQQEDSAVYLCASSLEAGAVDYTFGSGTRLTVV.

Comments on this clone: Mismatch with germline at one junction end may stem from a read error. The genes are TRBV5-4 and TRBJ1-2; the match to TRBD1 covers 7 bases. Germline CDR1 SGHNT, CDR2 YYREEE (reference sequence). This CDR3 comprises 19 residues. CDR3 DNA: TGCGCCAGCAGCTTGGGGACAAGCCAAGCCCGGCGAAGGGGGCATGGCTACACCTTC. It translates to CASSLGTSQARRRGHGYTF. Full variable domain (outside the CDR3, taken from reference TRBV5-4 and TRBJ1-2): ETGVTQSPTHLIKTRGQQVTLRCSSQSGHNTVSWYQQALGQGPQFIFQYYREEENGRGNFPPRFSGLQFPNYSSELNVNALELDDSALYLCASSLGTSQARRRGHGYTFGSGTRLTVV.

This clone has at least ten counts. The genes are TRBV7-8 and TRBJ2-5; D possibly corresponds to TRBD1 (5 bases). The germline V gene has CDR1 SGHVS and CDR2 FQNEAQ. The CDR3 is made up of 17 amino acids. V was pared by 1 base and J by 3 bases, with 18 bases between. CDR3 residues: CASSLDLDKPRKETQYF. The DNA of the CDR3 is TGTGCCAGCAGCTTAGATTTGGACAAACCGAGAAAAGAGACCCAGTACTTC.

The rearrangement links TRBV11-2 to TRBJ2-7, with a weak D call TRBD1 (6 bases). The CDR3 consists of 13 residues. Trimming left V 5 bases short and J 2 bases short, with 10 bases between. CDR1 SGHAT and CDR2 FQNNGV come from the germline V gene. The CDR3 DNA reads TGTGCCAGCAGCGTCGGGACAACCTACGAGCAGTACTTC. This gives the protein CASSVGTTYEQYF.

V usage is TRBV19 and J usage is TRBJ1-1; no definite D call. Between the trimmed V and J ends, which lost 5 bases and 0 bases, there was a span of 10 bases. The V gene's germline CDR1 is LNHDA and CDR2 SQIVND (reference sequence). The CDR3 consists of 14 residues. CDR3 DNA sequence: TGTGCCAGTAGTGGACTGGGGATGAACACTGAAGCTTTCTTT. It yields the protein CASSGLGMNTEAFF.

This clone was picked up many times. The CDR3 loop is CSVDGGSGQPQHF. CDR3 nucleotide sequence: TGCAGCGTTGATGGAGGATCAGGTCAGCCCCAGCATTTT. This rearrangement joins TRBV29-1 to TRBJ1-5; no clear D gene. Deletions cut 3 bases from V and 6 bases from J, with 12 bases between. This CDR3 comprises 13 residues. From germline, CDR1 is SQVTM and CDR2 ANQGSEA.

There are many counts of this clone. The chain has TRBV15 and TRBJ2-2; 7 bases line up with TRBD2. Looked up from germline, CDR1 is LNHNV and CDR2 is YYDKDF (reference sequence). Trimming at V came to 3 bases and at J to 4 bases, leaving 8 bases not matched to a gene. This CDR3 is built from 16 residues. The CDR3 is CATSRASGWSTGELFF. CDR3 bases: TGTGCCACCAGCAGGGCTAGCGGTTGGAGCACCGGGGAGCTGTTTTTT.

At least ten counts were recorded for this clone. The chain carries TRBV29-1 and TRBJ2-5, with TRBD2 as a possible D gene (5 bases). The V and J ends lost 3 bases and 4 bases respectively, with 9 bases between them. CDR3 length: 12 amino acids. Germline V gene data show CDR1 as SQVTM and CDR2 as ANQGSEA. CDR3 nucleotides: TGCAGCGTTGACGTACGGGGAGAGACCCAGTACTTC. Amino acids: CSVDVRGETQYF.

The chain employs TRBV10-2 and TRBJ1-1, with 7 bases aligning to TRBD1. Germline CDR1 WSHSY, CDR2 SAAADI. V trimming: 7 bases; J trimming: 3 bases; junction bases outside the gene matches: 14. CDR3 length: 16 residues. CDR3 protein: CASIRTGVSYYTEAFF. DNA of the CDR3: TGCGCCAGCATCCGAACAGGGGTTTCTTATTACACTGAAGCTTTCTTT.

This CDR3 is CASSLALGINTEAFF. CDR3 DNA: TGTGCCAGCAGCTTAGCGTTAGGGATAAACACTGAAGCTTTCTTT. The chain is built from TRBV7-2 and TRBJ1-1; unclear D gene. Germline V gives CDR1 SGHTA, CDR2 FQGNSA. The CDR3 contains 15 residues. V was clipped by 0 bases and J by 2 bases, with 10 bases between them.

The V gene is TRBV18, the J gene TRBJ2-7; 7 bases line up with TRBD2. V lost 3 bases to trimming and J lost 3 bases; unmatched junction nucleotides: 8. The CDR3 has 15 amino acids. Germline V CDR1 and CDR2: KGHSH, LQKENI. As DNA, the CDR3 is TGTGCCAGCTCACCCTTAGCGGGCAGATACTACGAGCAGTACTTC. This encodes CASSPLAGRYYEQYF.

V and J are TRBV20-1 and TRBJ2-2; D is possibly TRBD1 (5 bases). CDR1 and CDR2 from the germline V gene are DFQATT and SNEGSKA (reference sequence). The CDR3 has 12 residues. Trimming pared 1 base from V and 14 bases from J, leaving 14 bases between. This chain's CDR3 is CSARVGVMGLFF. As DNA, the CDR3 is TGCAGTGCTAGAGTAGGGGTCATGGGCCTGTTTTTT.

This clone came up once. The chain uses TRBV24-1 and TRBJ2-2, with 9 bases fitting TRBD1. From germline, CDR1 is KGHDR and CDR2 SFDVKD. This CDR3 has 16 residues. The V segment lost 4 bases and the J segment 6 bases; nucleotides outside the gene matches: 8. The CDR3 here is CATSDLTGGKSGELFF. The CDR3 DNA reads as TGTGCCACCAGTGACCTGACAGGGGGAAAATCCGGGGAGCTGTTTTTT.

This clone was seen at least ten times. The chain carries TRBV7-2 and TRBJ1-6; D might be TRBD1 (5 bases). Deletions cut 5 bases from V and 11 bases from J, with 16 bases between. Germline V lookup: CDR1 SGHTA, CDR2 FQGNSA. The CDR3 runs to 14 residues. The chain's CDR3 is CASSQAGELTPLHF. CDR3 bases: TGTGCCAGCAGCCAAGCGGGGGAATTAACACCCCTCCACTTT.

This clone is labeled medium-sized (0.01 to 0.1%). The chain has TRBV6-4 and TRBJ2-3, with 10 bases that match TRBD1. The trim removed 2 bases at V and 1 base at J, leaving 0 bases unmatched. The CDR3 runs 15 residues. The V gene's germline CDR1 is MRHNA and CDR2 SNTAGT. The CDR3 protein is CASSDGTGGTDTQYF. Written as DNA, the CDR3 is TGTGCCAGCAGTGACGGGACAGGGGGCACAGATACGCAGTATTTT.